This T cell receptor (beta chain) was profiled in a study of blood T cells in healthy people across ages. A second about 7 to 12 cycle PCR used barcoded and J-beta primers. TCRdb analysed the 5' RACE reads with MiXCR anew, one entry per CDR3 protein. The profile shows about 640,000 distinct CDR3 sequences, under 30% of them singletons. The CDR3 sequence is 14 residues long. The J segment lost 3 bases and the V segment lost 4 bases, leaving 2 bases of the junction unmatched. This clonotype was counted many times. The V call is TRBV12-3 or TRBV12-4, the J call TRBJ2-4; 8 bases agree with TRBD2. Source material: blood. This TCR derives from a woman of 80 years or more in good health. DNA of the CDR3: TGTGCCAGCAGTTCGGGGGGGGTCAAAAACATTCAGTACTTC. It yields the protein CASSSGGVKNIQYF.